The clone carrying this T cell receptor (beta chain) showed up just a few times. Its antigen is as yet unknown. The data derive from a study of radiotherapy plus CTLA-4 blockade in lung cancer. Using immunoSEQ multiplex PCR, the repertoire was profiled, and TCRdb retains in-frame clones only, with some absent. The table records approximately 77,000 clones, more than 60% of them present only once. Study-level findings and limits: Tumor-origin TCR clones grew in blood after radiotherapy plus ipilimumab.

This specimen consisted of peripheral blood, obtained from a patient treated with radiotherapy plus ipilimumab. The clonotype comes from a human donor with non-small cell lung cancer whose response to radiotherapy plus ipilimumab could not be evaluated. Some clones in this sample may be carry-over from other donors' samples.

In DNA form, the CDR3 reads TGCGCCAGCAACAGGGAGAGTACGCAGTATTTT. Residues: CASNRESTQYF. This chain links TRBV5-1 with TRBJ2-3; D perhaps matches TRBD1 (6 bases). V lost 6 bases, J lost 8 bases, and 10 bases lay in between. The CDR3 contains 11 residues. Germline-derived CDR1 and CDR2 are SGHRS and YFSETQ.